The 2 T cell receptor beta chains below come from one sample, sequenced in a study of shared clonotypes between healthy human individuals (dated by TCRdb to 2019 to 2021). Library method: the immunoSEQ multiplex PCR assay. TCRdb obtained this table from immuneACCESS and retained in-frame rearrangements with V and J assigned. These tables miss some clones; where compared with another copy, unresolved V genes account for less than half of the shortfall, and the remainder is unexplained. This sample gives roughly 500,000 clones in total; 70% to 80% of them show up just once. Roughly 13% of the sample is taken by the ten largest. The sequencing sample was made of PBMCs. The receptors derive from a woman between 40 and 50 years old in good health. Some clones in this sample may be carry-over from other donors' samples.

J is TRBJ2-1 and V is TRBV4-2, with TRBD1 as a possible D gene (5 bases). Germline CDR1 and CDR2: LGHNA and YNFKEQ. The CDR3 spans 16 residues. V was trimmed by 0 bases and J by 6 bases, leaving 15 bases between them. CDR3 sequence reads: CASSQDRGFPGNEQFF. CDR3 nucleotides: TGTGCCAGCAGCCAAGATAGGGGATTCCCTGGCAATGAGCAGTTCTTC.

This chain's CDR3 is CASSLGGYSYEQYF. DNA for the CDR3: TGTGCCAGCAGCTTGGGGGGGTACTCCTACGAGCAGTACTTC. The chain couples TRBV5-4 to TRBJ2-7; possibly TRBD1 or TRBD2 for D (5 bases each). CDR1 and CDR2 from the germline V gene are SGHNT and YYREEE (reference sequence). The CDR3 has 14 amino acids. V was shortened by 0 bases and J by 0 bases, with 7 bases between the two germline ends.